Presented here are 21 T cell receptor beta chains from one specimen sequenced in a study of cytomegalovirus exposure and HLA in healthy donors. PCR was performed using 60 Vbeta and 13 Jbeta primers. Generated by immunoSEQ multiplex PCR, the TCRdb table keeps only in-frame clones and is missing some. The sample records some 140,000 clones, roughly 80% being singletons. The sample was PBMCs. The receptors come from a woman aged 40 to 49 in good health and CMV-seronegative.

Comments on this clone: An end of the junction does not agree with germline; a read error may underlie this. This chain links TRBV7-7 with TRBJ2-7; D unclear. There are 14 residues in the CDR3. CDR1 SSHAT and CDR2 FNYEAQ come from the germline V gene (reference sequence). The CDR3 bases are TGTGCTAGCAGCGAGCCCCCCCGGGTCCACGAGCAGTACTTC. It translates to CASSEPPRVHEQYF. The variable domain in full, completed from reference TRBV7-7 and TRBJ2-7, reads GAGVSQSPRYKVTKRGQDVTLRCDPISSHATLYWYQQALGQGPEFLTYFNYEAQPDKSGLPSDRFSAERPEGSISTLTIQRTEQRDSAMYRCASSEPPRVHEQYFGPGTRLTVT.

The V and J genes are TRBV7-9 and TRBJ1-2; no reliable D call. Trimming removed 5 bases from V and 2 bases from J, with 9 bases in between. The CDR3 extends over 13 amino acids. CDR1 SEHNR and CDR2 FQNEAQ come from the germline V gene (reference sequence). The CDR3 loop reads CASSLGENYGYTF. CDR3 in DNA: TGTGCCAGCAGCCTCGGGGAGAACTATGGCTACACCTTC.

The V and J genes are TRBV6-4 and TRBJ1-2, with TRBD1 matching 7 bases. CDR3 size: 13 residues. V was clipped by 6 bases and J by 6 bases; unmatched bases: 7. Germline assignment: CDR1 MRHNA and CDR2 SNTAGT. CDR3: CASSRTGVHGYTF. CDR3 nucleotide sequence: TGTGCCAGCAGCAGAACAGGGGTGCATGGCTACACCTTC.

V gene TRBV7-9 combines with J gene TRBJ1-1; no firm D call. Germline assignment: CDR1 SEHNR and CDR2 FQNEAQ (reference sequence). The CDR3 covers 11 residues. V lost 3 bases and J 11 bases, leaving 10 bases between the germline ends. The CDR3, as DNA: TGTGCCAGCAGCTTGACTCACGGGGCTTTCTTT. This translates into CASSLTHGAFF.

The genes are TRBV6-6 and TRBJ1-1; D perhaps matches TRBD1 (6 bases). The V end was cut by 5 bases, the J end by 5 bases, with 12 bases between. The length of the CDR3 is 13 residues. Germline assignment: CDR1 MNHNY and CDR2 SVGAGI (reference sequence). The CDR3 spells CASSLPGQTEAFF. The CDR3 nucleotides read TGTGCCAGCAGTCTCCCAGGACAGACTGAAGCTTTCTTT.

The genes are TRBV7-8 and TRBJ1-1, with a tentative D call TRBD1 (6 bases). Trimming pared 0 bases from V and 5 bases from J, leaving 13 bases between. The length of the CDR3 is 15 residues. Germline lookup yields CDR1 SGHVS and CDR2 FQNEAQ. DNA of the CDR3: TGTGCCAGCAGCTTAGCGACAGGAGGTGAAACTGAAGCTTTCTTT. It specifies CASSLATGGETEAFF.

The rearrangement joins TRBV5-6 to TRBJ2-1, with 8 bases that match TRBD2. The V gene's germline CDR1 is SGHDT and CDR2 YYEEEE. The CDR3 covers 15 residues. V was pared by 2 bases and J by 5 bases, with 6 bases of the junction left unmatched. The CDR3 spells CASSFAGGGNNEQFF. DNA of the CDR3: TGTGCCAGCAGCTTCGCCGGGGGGGGGAACAATGAGCAGTTCTTC.

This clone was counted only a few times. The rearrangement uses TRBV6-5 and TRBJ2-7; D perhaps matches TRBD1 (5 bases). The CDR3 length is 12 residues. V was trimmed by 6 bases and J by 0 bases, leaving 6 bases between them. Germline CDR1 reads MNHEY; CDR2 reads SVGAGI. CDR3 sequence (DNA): TGTGCCAGCAGGGACATCTCCTACGAGCAGTACTTC. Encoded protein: CASRDISYEQYF.

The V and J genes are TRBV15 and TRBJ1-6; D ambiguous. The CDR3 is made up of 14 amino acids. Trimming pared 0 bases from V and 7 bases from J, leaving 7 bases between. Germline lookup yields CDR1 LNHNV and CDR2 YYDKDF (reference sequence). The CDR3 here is CATSRDYENSPLHF. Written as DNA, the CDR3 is TGTGCCACCAGCAGAGATTACGAGAATTCACCCCTCCACTTT.

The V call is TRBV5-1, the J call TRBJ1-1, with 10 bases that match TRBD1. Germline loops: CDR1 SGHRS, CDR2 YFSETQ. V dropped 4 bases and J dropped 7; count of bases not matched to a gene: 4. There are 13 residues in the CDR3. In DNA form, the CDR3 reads TGCGCCAGCAGCGGGGGACAGGGGAGTGAAGCTTTCTTT. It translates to CASSGGQGSEAFF.

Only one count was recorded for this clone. The CDR3 DNA sequence: TGTGCCAGCAGCTTAGAGTCCGGGGGACAGCCCCAGCATTTT. Translated, it gives CASSLESGGQPQHF. This chain joins TRBV7-2 and TRBJ1-5, with D maybe TRBD1 (5 bases). Deletions cut 1 base from V and 7 bases from J, with 11 bases between. The CDR3 extends over 14 amino acids. Germline values: CDR1 SGHTA, CDR2 FQGNSA.

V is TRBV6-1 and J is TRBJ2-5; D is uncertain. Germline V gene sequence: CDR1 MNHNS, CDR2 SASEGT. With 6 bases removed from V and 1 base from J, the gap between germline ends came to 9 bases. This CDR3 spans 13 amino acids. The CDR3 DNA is TGTGCCAGCAGCGCGTTTGTCCAAGAGACCCAGTACTTC. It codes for CASSAFVQETQYF.

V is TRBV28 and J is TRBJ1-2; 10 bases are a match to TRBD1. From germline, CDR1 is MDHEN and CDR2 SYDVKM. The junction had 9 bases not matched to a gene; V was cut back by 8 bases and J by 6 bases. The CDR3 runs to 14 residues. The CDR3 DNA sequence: TGTGCCAGCCGCCCACCGACAGGGGGCAATGGCTACACCTTC. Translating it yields CASRPPTGGNGYTF.

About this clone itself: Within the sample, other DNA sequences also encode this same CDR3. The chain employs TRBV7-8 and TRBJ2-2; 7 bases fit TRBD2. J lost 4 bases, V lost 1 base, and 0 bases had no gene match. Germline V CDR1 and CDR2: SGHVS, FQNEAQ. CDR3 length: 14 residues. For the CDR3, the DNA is TGTGCCAGCAGCTTAGGGGGGGGCACCGGGGAGCTGTTTTTT. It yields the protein CASSLGGGTGELFF.

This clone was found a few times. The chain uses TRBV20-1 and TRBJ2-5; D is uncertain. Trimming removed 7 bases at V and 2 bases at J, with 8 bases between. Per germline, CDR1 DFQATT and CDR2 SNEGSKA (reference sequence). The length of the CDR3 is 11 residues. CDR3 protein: CSVQKQETQYF. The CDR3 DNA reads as TGCAGTGTGCAGAAACAAGAGACCCAGTACTTC.

CDR3 in amino acids: CASSYGGHGTEAFF. CDR3 DNA sequence: TGCGCCAGCAGCTACGGGGGGCACGGCACTGAAGCTTTCTTT. The chain carries TRBV5-1 and TRBJ1-1, with TRBD1 as a possible D gene (6 bases). Germline V gives CDR1 SGHRS, CDR2 YFSETQ. V was shortened by 3 bases and J by 4 bases, with 13 bases between the two germline ends. This CDR3 region has 14 residues.

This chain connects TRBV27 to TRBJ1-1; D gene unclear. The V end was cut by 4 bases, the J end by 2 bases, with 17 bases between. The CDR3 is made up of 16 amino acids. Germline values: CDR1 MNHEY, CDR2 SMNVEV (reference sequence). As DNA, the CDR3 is TGTGCCAGCAGTTCAGGACGGACTTCACAAAACACTGAAGCTTTCTTT. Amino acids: CASSSGRTSQNTEAFF.

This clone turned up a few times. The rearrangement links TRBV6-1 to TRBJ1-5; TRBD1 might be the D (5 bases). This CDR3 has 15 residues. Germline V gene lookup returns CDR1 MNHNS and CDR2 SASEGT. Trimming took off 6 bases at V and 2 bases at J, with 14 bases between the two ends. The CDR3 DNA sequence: TGTGCCAGCAGGTTACAGGTCTCGGGCAATCAGCCCCAGCATTTT. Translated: CASRLQVSGNQPQHF.

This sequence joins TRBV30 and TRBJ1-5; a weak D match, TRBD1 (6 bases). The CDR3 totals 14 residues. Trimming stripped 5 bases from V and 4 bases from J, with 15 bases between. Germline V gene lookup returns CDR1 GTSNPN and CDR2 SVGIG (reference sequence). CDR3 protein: CAWSSGQTNQPQHF. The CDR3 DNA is TGTGCCTGGTCTTCAGGACAGACAAATCAGCCCCAGCATTTT.

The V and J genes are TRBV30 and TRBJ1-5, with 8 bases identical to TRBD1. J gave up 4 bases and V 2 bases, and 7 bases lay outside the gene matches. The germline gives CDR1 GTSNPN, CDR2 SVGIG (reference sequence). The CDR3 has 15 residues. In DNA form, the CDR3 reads TGTGCCTGGAGTCCCGGACAGGGTCGGAATCAGCCCCAGCATTTT. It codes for CAWSPGQGRNQPQHF.

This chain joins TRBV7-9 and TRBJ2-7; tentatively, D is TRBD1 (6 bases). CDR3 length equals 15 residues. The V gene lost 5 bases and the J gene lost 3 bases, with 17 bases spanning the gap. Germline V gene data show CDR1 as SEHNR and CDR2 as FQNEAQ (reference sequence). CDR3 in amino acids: CASSAGQGLHYEQYF. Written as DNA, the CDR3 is TGTGCCAGCAGCGCAGGCCAGGGGCTGCACTACGAGCAGTACTTC.